This T cell receptor (beta chain) stems from a study of T-cell reconstitution after alpha-beta-depleted transplantation in children. Broader study findings: Some patients showed high day-60 TCRbeta diversity, which derived from surviving recipient T cells and thymic progenitors.

Preparation of the TCRbeta library was carried out with unique molecular identifiers. A single record per CDR3 protein comes from TCRdb applying MiXCR to the PCR reads. Here the sample spans 200,000 to 250,000 distinct CDR3 sequences, around 9.9% being singletons. Concerning this clonotype itself: Its target is not known.

Germline trimming cut 6 bases from V and 4 bases from J; bases unmatched to any gene: 8. CDR3 length: 14 amino acids. CDR1 MDHEN and CDR2 SYDVKM come from the germline V gene. The chain combines TRBV28 with TRBJ2-7; 8 positions match TRBD2. The origin of this receptor is a child less than two years old with acute myeloid leukemia, due to receive a stem cell transplant. Source: PBMCs, taken before TCRalphabeta/CD19-depleted stem cell transplant. CDR3 DNA sequence: TGTGCCAGCAGCCGCGGGCCTAGCGGGTACGAGCAGTACTTC. As protein: CASSRGPSGYEQYF.